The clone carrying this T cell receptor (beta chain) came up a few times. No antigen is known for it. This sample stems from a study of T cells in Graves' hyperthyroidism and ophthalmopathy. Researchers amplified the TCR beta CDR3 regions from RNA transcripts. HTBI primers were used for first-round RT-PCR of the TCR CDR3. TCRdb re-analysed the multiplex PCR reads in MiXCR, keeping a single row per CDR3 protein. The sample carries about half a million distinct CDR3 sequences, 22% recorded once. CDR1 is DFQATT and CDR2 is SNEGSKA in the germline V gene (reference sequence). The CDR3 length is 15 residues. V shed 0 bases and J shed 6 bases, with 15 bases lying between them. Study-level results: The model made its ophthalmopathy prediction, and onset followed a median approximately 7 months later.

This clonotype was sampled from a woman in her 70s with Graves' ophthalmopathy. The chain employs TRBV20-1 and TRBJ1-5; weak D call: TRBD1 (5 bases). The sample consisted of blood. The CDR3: CSARDGAVLGQPQHF. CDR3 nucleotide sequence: TGCAGTGCTAGAGATGGGGCCGTCCTGGGTCAGCCCCAGCATTTT.